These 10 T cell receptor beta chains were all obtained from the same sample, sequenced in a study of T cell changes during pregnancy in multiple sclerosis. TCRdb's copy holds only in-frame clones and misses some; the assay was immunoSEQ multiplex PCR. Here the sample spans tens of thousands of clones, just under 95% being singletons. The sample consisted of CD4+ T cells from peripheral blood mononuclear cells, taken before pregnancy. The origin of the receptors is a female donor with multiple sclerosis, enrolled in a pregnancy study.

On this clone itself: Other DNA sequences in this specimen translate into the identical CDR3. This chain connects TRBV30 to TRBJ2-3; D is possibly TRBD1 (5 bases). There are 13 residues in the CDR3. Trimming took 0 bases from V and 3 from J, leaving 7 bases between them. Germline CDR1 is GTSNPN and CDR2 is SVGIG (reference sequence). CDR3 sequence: CAWSVYRTDTQYF. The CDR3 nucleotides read TGTGCCTGGAGTGTATACAGGACAGATACGCAGTATTTT.

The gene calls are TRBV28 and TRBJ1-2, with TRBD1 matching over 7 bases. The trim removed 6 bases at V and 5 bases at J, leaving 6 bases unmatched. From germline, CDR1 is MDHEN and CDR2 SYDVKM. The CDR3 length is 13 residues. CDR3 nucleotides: TGTGCCAGCAGCCCGGGACAGACATATGGCTACACCTTC. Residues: CASSPGQTYGYTF.

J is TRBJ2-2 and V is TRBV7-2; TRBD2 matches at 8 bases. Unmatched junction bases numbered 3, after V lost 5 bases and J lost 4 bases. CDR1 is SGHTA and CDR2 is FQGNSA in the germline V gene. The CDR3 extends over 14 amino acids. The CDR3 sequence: CASSLTSGTGELFF. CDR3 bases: TGTGCCAGCAGCCTTACTAGCGGCACCGGGGAGCTGTTTTTT.

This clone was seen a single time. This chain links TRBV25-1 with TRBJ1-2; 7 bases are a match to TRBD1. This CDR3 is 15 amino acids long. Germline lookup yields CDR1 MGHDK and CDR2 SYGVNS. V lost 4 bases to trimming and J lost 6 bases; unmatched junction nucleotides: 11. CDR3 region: CASSATWGDRDGYTF. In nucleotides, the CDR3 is TGTGCCAGCAGTGCTACGTGGGGAGACAGGGATGGCTACACCTTC.

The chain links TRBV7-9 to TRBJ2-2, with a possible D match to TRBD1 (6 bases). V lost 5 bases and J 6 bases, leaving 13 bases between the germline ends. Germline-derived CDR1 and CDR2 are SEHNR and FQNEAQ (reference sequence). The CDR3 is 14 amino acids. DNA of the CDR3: TGTGCCAGCAGCATCACCAGGGGATCCGGGGAGCTGTTTTTT. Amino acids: CASSITRGSGELFF.

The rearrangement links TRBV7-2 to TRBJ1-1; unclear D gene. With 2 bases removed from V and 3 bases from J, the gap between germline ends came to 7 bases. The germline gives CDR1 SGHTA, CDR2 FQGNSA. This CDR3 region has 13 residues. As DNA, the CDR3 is TGTGCCAGCAGCTTAACGGGTGACACTGAAGCTTTCTTT. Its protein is CASSLTGDTEAFF.

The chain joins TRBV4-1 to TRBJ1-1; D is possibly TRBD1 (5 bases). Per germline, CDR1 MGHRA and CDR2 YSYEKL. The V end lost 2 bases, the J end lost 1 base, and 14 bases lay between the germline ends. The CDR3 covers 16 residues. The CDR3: CASSQPLKTGNTEAFF. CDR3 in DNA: TGCGCCAGCAGCCAACCTCTAAAAACAGGGAACACTGAAGCTTTCTTT.

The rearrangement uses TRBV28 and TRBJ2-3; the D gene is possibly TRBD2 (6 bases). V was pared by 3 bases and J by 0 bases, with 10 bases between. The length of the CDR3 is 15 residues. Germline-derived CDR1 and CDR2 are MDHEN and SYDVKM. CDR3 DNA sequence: TGTGCCAGCAGTTTCACCGGGACTAGCACAGATACGCAGTATTTT. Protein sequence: CASSFTGTSTDTQYF.

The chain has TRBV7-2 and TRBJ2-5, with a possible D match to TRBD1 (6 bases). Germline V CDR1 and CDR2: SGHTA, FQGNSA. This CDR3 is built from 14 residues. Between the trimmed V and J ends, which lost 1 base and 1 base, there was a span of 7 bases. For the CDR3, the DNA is TGTGCCAGCAGCTTAGAAGGGGGCCAAGAGACCCAGTACTTC. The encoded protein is CASSLEGGQETQYF.

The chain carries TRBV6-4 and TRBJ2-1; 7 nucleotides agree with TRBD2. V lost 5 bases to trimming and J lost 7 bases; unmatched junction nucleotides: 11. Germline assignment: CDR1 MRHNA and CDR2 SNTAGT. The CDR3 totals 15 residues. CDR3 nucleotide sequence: TGTGCCAGCAGTCCCAGCGGGATGGGAACAAATGAGCAGTTCTTC. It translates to CASSPSGMGTNEQFF.